This T cell receptor (beta chain) originates from a study of blood T cell repertoires in COVID-19. Study-wide background: Sources were T cells, B-cell-depleted T cells, or PBMCs; the material itself was cDNA or gDNA.

CDR3 size: 14 residues. Trimming stripped 1 base from V and 5 bases from J, with 12 bases between. CDR1 is SQVTM, CDR2 ANQGSEA, per germline. The table came from immunoSEQ multiplex PCR; TCRdb's copy has only in-frame clones and leaves some out. The table has over 350,000 clones, more than 75% seen once. This clone was observed a single time. The clonotype was recovered from a woman aged 18-35 years who had recovered from COVID-19. Source material: PBMCs or T cells enriched from blood (not recorded which). The chain is built from TRBV29-1 and TRBJ2-1; D is possibly TRBD1 (5 bases). The CDR3 sequence is CSVEAGLSDNEQFF. The DNA of the CDR3 is TGCAGCGTTGAAGCAGGGCTTTCGGACAATGAGCAGTTCTTC.